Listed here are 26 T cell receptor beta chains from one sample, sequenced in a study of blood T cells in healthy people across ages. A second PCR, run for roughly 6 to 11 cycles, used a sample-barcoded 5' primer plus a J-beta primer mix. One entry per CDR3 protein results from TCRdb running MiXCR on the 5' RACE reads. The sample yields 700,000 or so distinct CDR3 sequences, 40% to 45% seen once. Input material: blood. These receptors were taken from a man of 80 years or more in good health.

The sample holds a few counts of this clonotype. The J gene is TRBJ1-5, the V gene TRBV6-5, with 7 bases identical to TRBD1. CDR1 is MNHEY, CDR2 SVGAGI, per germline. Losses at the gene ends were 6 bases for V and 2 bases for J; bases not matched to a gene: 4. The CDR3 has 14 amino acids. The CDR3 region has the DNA TGTGCCAGCAGACAAGGACAGGGCAATCAGCCCCAGCATTTT. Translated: CASRQGQGNQPQHF.

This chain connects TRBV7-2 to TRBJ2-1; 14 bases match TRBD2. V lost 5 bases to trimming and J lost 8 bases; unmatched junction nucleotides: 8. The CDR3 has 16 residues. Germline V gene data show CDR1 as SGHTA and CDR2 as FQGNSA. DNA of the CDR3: TGTGCCAGCAGCGAAGCGGGGACTAGCGGGAGTTATGAGCAGTTCTTC. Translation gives CASSEAGTSGSYEQFF.

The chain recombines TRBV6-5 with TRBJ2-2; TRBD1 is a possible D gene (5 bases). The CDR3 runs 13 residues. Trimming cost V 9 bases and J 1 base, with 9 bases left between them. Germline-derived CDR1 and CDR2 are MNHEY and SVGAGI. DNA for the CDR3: TGTGCCAGTACAAGGGGGAACACCGGGGAGCTGTTTTTT. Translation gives CASTRGNTGELFF.

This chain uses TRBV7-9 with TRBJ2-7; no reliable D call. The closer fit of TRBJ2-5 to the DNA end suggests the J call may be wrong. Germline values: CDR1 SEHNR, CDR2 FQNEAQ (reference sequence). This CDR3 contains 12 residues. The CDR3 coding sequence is TGTGCCAGCAGGCCGGCCGGGGAGACCCAGTACTTC. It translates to CASRPAGETQYF.

The CDR3: CSARKTYNEQFF. In DNA form, the CDR3 reads TGCAGTGCTAGGAAGACCTACAATGAGCAGTTCTTC. V is TRBV20-1 and J is TRBJ2-1; D unresolved. CDR3 length: 12 residues. CDR1 and CDR2 (germline): DFQATT, SNEGSKA (reference sequence). V shed 3 bases and J shed 2 bases, with 5 bases lying between them.

In nucleotides, the CDR3 is TGCAGTGCGCAATCAACAGGGGACTATGGCTACACCTTC. As protein: CSAQSTGDYGYTF. The rearrangement links TRBV20-1 to TRBJ1-2, with 7 bases matching TRBD1. The V segment lost 6 bases and the J segment 3 bases; nucleotides outside the gene matches: 7. Germline V CDR1 and CDR2: DFQATT, SNEGSKA (reference sequence). The CDR3 runs to 13 residues.

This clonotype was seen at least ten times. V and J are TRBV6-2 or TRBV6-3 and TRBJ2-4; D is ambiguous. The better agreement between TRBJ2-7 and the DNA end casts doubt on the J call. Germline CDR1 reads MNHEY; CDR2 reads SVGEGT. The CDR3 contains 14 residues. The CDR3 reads CASTPGPSGLEQYF. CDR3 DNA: TGTGCCAGCACCCCAGGCCCATCGGGTCTCGAGCAGTACTTC.

The CDR3: CASRARPRRDDEQFF. In DNA, the CDR3 is TGTGCCAGCAGGGCGAGGCCCCGACGGGACGATGAGCAGTTCTTC. The genes are TRBV2 and TRBJ2-1, with D perhaps matching TRBD1 or TRBD2 (5 bases each). This CDR3 is 15 amino acids long. The germline V gene has CDR1 SNHLY and CDR2 FYNNEI. The V end was cut by 6 bases, the J end by 8 bases, with 20 bases between.

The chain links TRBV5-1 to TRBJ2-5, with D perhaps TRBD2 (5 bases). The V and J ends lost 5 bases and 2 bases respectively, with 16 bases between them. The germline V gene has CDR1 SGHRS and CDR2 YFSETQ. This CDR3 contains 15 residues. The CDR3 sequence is CASRGLTQRQETQYF. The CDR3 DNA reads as TGCGCCAGCAGAGGGTTAACCCAGCGGCAAGAGACCCAGTACTTC.

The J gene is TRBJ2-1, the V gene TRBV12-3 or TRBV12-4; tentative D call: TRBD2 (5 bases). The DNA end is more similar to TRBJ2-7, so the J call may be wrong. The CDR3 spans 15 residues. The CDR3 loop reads CASTISLESYNEQYF. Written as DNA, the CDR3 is TGTGCCAGCACCATATCACTAGAATCTTACAATGAGCAGTACTTC.

CDR3 protein: CSAPKGHIEQFF. The CDR3 nucleotides read TGCAGTGCTCCTAAGGGACACATTGAGCAGTTCTTC. The chain employs TRBV20-1 and TRBJ2-1, with a weak D call TRBD1 (6 bases). This CDR3 is built from 12 residues. Trimming left V 5 bases short and J 9 bases short, with 14 bases between. From germline, CDR1 is DFQATT and CDR2 SNEGSKA (reference sequence).

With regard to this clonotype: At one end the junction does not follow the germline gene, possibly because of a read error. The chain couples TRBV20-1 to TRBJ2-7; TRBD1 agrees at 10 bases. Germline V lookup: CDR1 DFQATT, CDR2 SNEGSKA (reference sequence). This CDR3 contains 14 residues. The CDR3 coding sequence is TGCAATGCTCCGCGCGGGACAGGGGATTACGAGCAGTACTTC. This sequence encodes CNAPRGTGDYEQYF.

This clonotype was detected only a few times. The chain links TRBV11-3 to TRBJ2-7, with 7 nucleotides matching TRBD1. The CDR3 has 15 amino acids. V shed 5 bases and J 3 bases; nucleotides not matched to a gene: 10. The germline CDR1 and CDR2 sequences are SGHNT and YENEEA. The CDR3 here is CASSLFSGTVYEQYF. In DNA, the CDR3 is TGTGCCAGCAGCCTATTCTCCGGGACAGTCTACGAGCAGTACTTC. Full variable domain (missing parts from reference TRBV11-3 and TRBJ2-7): EAGVVQSPRYKIIEKKQPVAFWCNPISGHNTLYWYLQNLGQGPELLIRYENEEAVDDSQLPKDRFSAERLKGVDSTLKIQPAELGDSAVYLCASSLFSGTVYEQYFGPGTRLTVT.

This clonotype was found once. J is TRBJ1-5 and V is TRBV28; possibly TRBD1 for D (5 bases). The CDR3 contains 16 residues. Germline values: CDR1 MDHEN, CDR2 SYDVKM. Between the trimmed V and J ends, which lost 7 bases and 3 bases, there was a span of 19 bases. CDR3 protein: CASKHPRKGTNQPQHF. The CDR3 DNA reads TGTGCCAGCAAACACCCCCGGAAGGGGACCAATCAGCCCCAGCATTTT.

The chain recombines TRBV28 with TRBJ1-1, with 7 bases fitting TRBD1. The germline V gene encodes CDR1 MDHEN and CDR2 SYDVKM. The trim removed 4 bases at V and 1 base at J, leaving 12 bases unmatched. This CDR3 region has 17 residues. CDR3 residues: CASSSLDPTGANTEAFF. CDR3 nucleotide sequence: TGTGCCAGCAGTTCCCTGGACCCCACAGGGGCGAACACTGAAGCTTTCTTT.

The CDR3 loop reads CASSQDIQRRYNEQFF. CDR3 nucleotide sequence: TGTGCCAGCAGCCAAGATATCCAGCGGAGGTACAATGAGCAGTTCTTC. The chain carries TRBV4-2 and TRBJ2-1; D might be TRBD2 (5 bases). The CDR3 covers 16 residues. Germline V gene data show CDR1 as LGHNA and CDR2 as YNFKEQ. Trimming took off 0 bases at V and 4 bases at J, with 13 bases between the two ends.

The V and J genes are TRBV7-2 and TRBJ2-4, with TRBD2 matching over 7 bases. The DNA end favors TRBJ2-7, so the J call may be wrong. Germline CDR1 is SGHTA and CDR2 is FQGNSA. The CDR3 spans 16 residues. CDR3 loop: CASSFRSGTPLYEQYF. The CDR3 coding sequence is TGTGCCAGCAGCTTTCGCAGCGGGACCCCCCTCTACGAGCAGTACTTC.

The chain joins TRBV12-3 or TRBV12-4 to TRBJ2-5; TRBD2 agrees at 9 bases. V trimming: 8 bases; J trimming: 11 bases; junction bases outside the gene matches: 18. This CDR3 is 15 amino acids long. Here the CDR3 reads CASGRGGSAGNEQYF. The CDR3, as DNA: TGTGCCAGCGGGCGGGGGGGCAGTGCGGGGAATGAGCAGTACTTC.

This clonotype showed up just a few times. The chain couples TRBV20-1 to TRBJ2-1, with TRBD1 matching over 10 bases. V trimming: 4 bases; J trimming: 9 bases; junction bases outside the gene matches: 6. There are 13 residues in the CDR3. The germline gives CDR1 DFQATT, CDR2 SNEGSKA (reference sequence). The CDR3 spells CSAMGQGKSEQFF. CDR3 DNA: TGCAGTGCTATGGGACAGGGGAAGAGTGAGCAGTTCTTC.

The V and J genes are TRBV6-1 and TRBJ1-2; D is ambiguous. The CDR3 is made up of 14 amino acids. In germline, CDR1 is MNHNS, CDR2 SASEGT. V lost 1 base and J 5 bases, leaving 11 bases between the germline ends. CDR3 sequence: CASSEGASVYGYTF. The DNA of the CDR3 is TGTGCCAGCAGTGAAGGGGCGTCCGTTTATGGCTACACCTTC.

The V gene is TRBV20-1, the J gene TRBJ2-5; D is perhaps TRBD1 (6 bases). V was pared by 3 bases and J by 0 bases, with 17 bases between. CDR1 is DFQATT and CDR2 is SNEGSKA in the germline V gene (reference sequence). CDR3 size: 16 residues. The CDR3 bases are TGCAGTGCTAGGCCCACGAGGACAGCGTACCAAGAGACCCAGTACTTC. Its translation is CSARPTRTAYQETQYF.

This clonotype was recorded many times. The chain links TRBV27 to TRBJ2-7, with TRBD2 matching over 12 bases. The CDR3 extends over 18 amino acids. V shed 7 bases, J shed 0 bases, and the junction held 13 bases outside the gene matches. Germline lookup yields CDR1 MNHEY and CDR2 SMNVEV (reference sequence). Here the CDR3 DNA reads TGTGCCAGCAAAATGAGACTAGCGGGAGACGGGGGCTCCTACGAGCAGTACTTC. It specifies CASKMRLAGDGGSYEQYF.

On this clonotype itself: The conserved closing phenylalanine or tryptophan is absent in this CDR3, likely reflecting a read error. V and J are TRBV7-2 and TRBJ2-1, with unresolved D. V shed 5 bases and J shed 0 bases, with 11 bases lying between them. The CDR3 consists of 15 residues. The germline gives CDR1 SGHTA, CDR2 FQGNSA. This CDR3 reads CASSMSTSSYNEQFC. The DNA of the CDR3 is TGTGCCAGCAGCATGAGCACGAGCTCCTACAATGAGCAGTTCTGC.

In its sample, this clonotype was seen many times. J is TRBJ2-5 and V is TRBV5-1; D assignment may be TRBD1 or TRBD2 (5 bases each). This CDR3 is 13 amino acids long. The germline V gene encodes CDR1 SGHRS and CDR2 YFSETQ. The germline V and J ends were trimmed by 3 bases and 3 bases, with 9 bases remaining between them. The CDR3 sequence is CASSSGPKETQYF. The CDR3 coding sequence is TGCGCCAGCAGCTCGGGACCGAAAGAGACCCAGTACTTC.

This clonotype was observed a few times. The CDR3 loop reads CASSNTGDEQYF. CDR3 bases: TGTGCCAGCAGTAACACAGGGGACGAGCAGTACTTC. The V call is TRBV2, the J call TRBJ2-7; 7 bases map to TRBD1. CDR1 and CDR2 (germline): SNHLY, FYNNEI. The junction had 3 bases not matched to a gene; V was cut back by 5 bases and J by 5 bases. This CDR3 comprises 12 residues. Complete variable domain (other parts from reference TRBV2 and TRBJ2-7): EPEVTQTPSHQVTQMGQEVILRCVPISNHLYFYWYRQILGQKVEFLVSFYNNEISEKSEIFDDQFSVERPDGSNFTLKIRSTKLEDSAMYFCASSNTGDEQYFGPGTRLTVT.

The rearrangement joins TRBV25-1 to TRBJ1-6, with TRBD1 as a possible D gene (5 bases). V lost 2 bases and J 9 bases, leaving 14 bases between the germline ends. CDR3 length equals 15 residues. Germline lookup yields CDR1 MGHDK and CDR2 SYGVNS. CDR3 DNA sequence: TGTGCCAGCAGTGAAGCCTGGGGGTCGGGTTCACCCCTCCACTTT. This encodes CASSEAWGSGSPLHF.